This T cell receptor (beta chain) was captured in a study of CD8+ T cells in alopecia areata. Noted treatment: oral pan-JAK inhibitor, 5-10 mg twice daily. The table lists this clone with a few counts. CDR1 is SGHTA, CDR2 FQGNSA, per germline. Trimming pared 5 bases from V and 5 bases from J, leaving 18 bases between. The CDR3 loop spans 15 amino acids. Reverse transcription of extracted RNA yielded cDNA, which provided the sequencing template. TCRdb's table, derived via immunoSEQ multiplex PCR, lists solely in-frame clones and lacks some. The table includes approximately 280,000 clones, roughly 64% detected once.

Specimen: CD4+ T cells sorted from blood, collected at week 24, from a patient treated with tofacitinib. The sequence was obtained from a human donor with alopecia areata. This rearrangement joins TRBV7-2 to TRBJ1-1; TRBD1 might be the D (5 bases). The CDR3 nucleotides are TGTGCCAGCAGCCAGAGTGCAGGGACGGGAACTGAAGCTTTCTTT. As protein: CASSQSAGTGTEAFF.